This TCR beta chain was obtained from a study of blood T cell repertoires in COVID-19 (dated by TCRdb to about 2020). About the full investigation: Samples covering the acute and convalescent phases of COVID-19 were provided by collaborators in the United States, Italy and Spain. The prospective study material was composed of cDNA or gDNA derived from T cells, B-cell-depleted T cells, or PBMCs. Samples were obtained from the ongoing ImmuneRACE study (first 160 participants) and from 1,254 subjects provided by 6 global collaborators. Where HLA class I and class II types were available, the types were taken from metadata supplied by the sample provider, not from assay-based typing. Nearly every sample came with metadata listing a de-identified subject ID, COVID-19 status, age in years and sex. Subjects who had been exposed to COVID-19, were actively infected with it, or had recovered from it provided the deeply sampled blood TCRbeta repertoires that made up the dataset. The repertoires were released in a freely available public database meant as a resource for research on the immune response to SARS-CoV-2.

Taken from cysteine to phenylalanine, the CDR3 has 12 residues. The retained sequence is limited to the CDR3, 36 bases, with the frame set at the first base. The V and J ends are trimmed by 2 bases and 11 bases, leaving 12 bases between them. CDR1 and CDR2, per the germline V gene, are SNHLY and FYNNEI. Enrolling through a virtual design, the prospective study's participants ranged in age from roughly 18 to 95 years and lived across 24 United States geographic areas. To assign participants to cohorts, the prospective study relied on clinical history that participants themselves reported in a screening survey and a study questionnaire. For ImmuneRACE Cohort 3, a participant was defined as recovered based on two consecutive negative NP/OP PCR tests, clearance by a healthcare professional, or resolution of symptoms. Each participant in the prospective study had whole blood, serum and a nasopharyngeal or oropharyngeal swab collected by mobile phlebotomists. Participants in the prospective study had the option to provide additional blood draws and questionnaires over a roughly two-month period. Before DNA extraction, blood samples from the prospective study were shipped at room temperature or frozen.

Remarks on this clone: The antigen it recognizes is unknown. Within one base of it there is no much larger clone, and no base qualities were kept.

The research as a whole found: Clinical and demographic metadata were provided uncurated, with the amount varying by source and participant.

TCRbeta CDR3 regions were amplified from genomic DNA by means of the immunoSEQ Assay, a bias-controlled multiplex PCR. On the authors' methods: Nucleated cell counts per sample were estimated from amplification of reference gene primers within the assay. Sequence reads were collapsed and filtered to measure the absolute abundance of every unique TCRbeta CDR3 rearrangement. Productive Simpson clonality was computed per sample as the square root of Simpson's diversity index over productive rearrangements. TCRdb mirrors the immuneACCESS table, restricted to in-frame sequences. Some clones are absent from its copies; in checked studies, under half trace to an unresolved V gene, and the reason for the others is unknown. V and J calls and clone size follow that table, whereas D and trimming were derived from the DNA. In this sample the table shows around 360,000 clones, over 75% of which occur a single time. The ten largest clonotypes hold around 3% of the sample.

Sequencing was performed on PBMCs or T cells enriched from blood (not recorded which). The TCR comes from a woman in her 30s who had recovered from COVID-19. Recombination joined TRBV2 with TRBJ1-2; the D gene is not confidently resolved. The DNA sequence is TGTGCCAGCAGTGAATGGGAAGCGGGGTACACCTTC. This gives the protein CASSEWEAGYTF. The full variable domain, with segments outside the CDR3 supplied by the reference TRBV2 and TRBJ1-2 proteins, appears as EPEVTQTPSHQVTQMGQEVILRCVPISNHLYFYWYRQILGQKVEFLVSFYNNEISEKSEIFDDQFSVERPDGSNFTLKIRSTKLEDSAMYFCASSEWEAGYTFGSGTRLTVV.